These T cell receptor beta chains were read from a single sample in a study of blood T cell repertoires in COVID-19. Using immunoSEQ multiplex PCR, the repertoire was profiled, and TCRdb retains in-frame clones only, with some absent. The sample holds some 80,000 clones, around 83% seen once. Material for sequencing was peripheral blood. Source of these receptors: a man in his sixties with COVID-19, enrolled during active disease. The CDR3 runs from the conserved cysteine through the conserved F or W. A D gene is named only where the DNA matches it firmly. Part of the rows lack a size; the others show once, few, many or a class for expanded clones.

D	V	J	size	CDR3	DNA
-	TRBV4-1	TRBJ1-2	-	CASSQTHSGMGYTF	TGCGCCAGCAGCCAAACCCACTCGGGGATGGGCTACACCTTC
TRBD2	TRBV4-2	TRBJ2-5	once	CASSQGLASETQYF	TGTGCCAGCAGCCAAGGACTAGCGAGTGAGACCCAGTACTTC
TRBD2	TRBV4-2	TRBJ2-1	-	CASSLTGTSGGTYNEQFF	TGTGCCAGCAGCCTGACCGGGACTAGCGGGGGGACCTACAATGAGCAGTTCTTC
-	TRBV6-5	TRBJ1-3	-	CASKGVLSGNTIYF	TGTGCCAGCAAGGGGGTACTCTCTGGAAACACCATATATTTT
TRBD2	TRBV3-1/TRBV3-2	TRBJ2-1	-	CASSPPGLGYNEQFF	TGTGCCAGCAGCCCACCGGGACTAGGTTACAATGAGCAGTTCTTC
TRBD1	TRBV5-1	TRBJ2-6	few	CASRISTGAYSGANVLTF	TGCGCCAGCAGGATTTCGACAGGGGCTTACTCTGGGGCCAACGTCCTGACTTTC
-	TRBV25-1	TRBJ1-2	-	CASSAGGFNYGYTF	TGTGCCAGCAGTGCCGGGGGTTTTAACTATGGCTACACCTTC
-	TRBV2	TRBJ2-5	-	CAISIRETQYF	TGTGCCATCTCAATCAGGGAGACCCAGTACTTC
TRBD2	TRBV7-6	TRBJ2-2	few	CASSELAGGTGELFF	TGTGCCAGCAGTGAGCTAGCGGGAGGCACCGGGGAGCTGTTTTTT
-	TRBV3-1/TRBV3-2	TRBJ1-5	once	CASSQGRVRPQHF	TGTGCCAGCAGCCAAGGCAGGGTCAGGCCCCAGCATTTT
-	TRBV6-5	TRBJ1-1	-	CASRLPSGGEAFF	TGTGCCAGCAGACTTCCCTCCGGGGGTGAAGCTTTCTTT
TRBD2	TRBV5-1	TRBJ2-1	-	CASSWKRELIYNEQFF	TGCGCCAGCAGTTGGAAGCGGGAACTGATCTACAATGAGCAGTTCTTC
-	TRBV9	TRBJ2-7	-	CASSPRTELSYEQYF	TGTGCCAGCAGCCCAAGGACAGAACTCTCCTACGAGCAGTACTTC
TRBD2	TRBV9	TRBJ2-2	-	CASSVGEGRWATGELFF	TGTGCCAGCAGCGTAGGGGAGGGCCGGTGGGCCACCGGGGAGCTGTTTTTT
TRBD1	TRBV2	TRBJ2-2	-	CASSLGQGHTGELFF	TGTGCCAGCAGCCTGGGACAGGGACACACCGGGGAGCTGTTTTTT
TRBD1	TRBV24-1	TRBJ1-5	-	CATSDPQGNQPQHF	TGTGCCACCAGTGATCCACAGGGGAATCAGCCCCAGCATTTT
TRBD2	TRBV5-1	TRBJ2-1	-	CASSLGYHSGRENNEQFF	TGCGCCAGCAGCTTGGGCTATCATAGCGGGAGGGAGAACAATGAGCAGTTCTTC
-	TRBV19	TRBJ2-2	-	CASTTAGSNTGELFF	TGTGCCAGTACGACAGCTGGATCGAACACCGGGGAGCTGTTTTTT
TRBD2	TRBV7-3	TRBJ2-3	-	CASSQGLAENTDTQYF	TGTGCCAGCAGCCAAGGACTAGCGGAGAACACAGATACGCAGTATTTT
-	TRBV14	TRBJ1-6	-	CASSQDPGGRYNSPLHF	TGTGCCAGCAGCCAAGACCCGGGAGGAAGGTACAATTCACCCCTCCACTTT
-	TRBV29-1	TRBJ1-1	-	CSVERAGDRNTEAFF	TGCAGCGTTGAAAGGGCAGGGGATCGGAACACTGAAGCTTTCTTT